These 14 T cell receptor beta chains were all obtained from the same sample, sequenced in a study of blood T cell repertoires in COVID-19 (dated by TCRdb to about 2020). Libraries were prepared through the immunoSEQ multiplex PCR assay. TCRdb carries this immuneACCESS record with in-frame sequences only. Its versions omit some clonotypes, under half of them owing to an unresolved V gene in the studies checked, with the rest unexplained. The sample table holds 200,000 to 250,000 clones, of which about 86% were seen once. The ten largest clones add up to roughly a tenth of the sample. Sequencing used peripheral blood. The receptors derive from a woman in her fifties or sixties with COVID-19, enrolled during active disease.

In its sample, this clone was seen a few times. CDR3 residues: CASSSTRGNEQFF. CDR3 nucleotide sequence: TGTGCCAGCAGTTCGACTAGAGGAAATGAGCAGTTCTTC. The chain links TRBV6-5 to TRBJ2-1, with D maybe TRBD2 (6 bases). This CDR3 is built from 13 residues. Germline CDR1 reads MNHEY; CDR2 reads SVGAGI. Trimming pared 4 bases from V and 7 bases from J, leaving 11 bases between.

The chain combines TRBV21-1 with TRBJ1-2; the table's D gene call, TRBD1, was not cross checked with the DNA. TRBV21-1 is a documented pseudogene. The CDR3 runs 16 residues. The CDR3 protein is CATERRGQPSNYGYTF. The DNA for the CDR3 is TGTGCCACCGAGCGGAGAGGACAGCCCTCTAACTATGGCTACACCTTC.

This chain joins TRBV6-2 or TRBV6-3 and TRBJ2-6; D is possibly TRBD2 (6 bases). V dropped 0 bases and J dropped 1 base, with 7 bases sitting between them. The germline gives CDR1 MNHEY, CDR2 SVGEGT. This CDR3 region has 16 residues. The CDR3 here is CASSYSGGSGANVLTF. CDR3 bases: TGTGCCAGCAGTTACTCCGGGGGTTCTGGGGCCAACGTCCTGACTTTC.

The CDR3 DNA is TGTGCCAGCACCTCGGGACTCCTCTACAATGAGCAGTTCTTC. It codes for CASTSGLLYNEQFF. V and J are TRBV11-2 and TRBJ2-1, with D tentatively TRBD2 (6 bases). This CDR3 has 14 amino acids. Germline-derived CDR1 and CDR2 are SGHAT and FQNNGV. V lost 7 bases and J lost 3, with 13 bases in between.

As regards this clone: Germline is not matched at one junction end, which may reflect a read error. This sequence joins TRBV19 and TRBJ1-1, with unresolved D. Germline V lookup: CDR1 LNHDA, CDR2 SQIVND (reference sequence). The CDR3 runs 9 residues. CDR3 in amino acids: CASSIGETF. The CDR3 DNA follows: TGTGCCAGTAGTATTGGGGAGACCTTT.

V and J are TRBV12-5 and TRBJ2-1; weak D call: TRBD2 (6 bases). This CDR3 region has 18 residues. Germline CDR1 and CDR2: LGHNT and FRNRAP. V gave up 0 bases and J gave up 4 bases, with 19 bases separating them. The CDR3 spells CASGLVGGQGRVYNEQFF. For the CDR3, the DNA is TGTGCTAGTGGTTTGGTGGGGGGTCAGGGCAGGGTGTACAATGAGCAGTTCTTC.

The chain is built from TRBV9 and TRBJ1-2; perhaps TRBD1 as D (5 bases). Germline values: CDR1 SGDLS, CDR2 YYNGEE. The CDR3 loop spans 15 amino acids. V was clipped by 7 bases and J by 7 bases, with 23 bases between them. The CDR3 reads CASESGPAAPGGYTF. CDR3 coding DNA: TGTGCCAGCGAGTCAGGGCCGGCCGCCCCGGGTGGCTACACCTTC.

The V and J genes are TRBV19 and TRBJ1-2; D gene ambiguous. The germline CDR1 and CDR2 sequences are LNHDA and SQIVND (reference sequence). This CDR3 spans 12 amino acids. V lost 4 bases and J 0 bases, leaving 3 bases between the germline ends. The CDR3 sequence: CASSKPNYGYTF. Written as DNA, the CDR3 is TGTGCCAGTAGTAAGCCTAACTATGGCTACACCTTC.

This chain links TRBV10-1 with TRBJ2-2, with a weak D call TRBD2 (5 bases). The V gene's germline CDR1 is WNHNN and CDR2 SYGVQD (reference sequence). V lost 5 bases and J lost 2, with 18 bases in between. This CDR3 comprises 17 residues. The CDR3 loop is CASSSRSPGLNTGELFF. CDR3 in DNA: TGCGCCAGCAGTTCCCGCTCCCCGGGGTTAAACACCGGGGAGCTGTTTTTT.

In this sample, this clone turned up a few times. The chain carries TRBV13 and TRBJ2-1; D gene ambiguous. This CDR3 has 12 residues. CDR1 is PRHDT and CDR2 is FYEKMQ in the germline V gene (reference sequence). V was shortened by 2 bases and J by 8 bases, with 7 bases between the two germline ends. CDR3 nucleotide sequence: TGTGCCAGCAGCTTACGCCGGGATGAGCAGTTCTTC. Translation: CASSLRRDEQFF.

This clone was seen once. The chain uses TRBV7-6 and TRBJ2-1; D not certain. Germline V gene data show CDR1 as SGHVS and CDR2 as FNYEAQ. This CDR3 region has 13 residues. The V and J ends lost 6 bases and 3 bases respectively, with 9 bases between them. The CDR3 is CASSLTYYNEQFF. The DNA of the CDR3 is TGTGCCAGCAGTTTAACATACTACAATGAGCAGTTCTTC.

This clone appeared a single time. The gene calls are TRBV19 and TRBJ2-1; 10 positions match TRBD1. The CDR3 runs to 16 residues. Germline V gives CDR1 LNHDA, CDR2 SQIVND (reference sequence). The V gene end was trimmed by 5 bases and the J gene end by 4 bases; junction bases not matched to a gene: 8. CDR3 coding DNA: TGTGCCAGTAGTCCCTACGACAGGGGGCGTTACAATGAGCAGTTCTTC. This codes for CASSPYDRGRYNEQFF.

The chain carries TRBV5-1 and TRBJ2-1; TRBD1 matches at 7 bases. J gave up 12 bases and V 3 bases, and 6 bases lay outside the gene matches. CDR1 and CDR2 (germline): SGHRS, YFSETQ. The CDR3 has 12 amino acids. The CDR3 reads CASSYQWDRQFF. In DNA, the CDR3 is TGCGCCAGCAGCTATCAGTGGGACAGGCAGTTCTTC.

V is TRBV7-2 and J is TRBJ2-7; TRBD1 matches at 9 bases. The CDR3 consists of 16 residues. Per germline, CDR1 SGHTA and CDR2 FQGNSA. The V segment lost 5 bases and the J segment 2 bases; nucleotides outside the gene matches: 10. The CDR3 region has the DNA TGTGCCAGCAGCCTTCTCCCGGGACAGGGCCCCTACGAGCAGTACTTC. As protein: CASSLLPGQGPYEQYF.